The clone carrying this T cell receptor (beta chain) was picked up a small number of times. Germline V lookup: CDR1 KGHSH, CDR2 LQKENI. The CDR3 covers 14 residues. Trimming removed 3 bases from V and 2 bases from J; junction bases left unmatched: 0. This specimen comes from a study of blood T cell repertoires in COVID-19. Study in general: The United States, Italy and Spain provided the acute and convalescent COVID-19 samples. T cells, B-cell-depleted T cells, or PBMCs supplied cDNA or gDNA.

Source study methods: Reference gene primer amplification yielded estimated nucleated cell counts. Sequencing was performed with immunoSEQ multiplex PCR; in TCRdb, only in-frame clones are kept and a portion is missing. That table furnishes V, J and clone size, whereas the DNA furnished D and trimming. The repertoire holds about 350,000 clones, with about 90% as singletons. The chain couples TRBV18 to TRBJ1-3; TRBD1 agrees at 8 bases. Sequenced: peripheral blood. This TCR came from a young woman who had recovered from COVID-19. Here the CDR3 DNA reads TGTGCCAGCTCACCGACAGGGGCTGGAAACACCATATATTTT. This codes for CASSPTGAGNTIYF.